This T cell receptor beta chain was documented in a study of blood T cell repertoires in COVID-19. Donors of Cohort 3 who recovered were those that had two negative PCRs, clearance, or symptom resolution. The table came from immunoSEQ multiplex PCR; TCRdb's copy has only in-frame clones and leaves some out. The sample lists some 300,000 clones; under 90% were seen once. Trimming pared 2 bases from V and 5 bases from J, leaving 12 bases between. The V gene's germline CDR1 is WSHSY and CDR2 SAAADI. The CDR3 runs to 14 residues. This sequence originates from a man aged 30-40 years who had recovered from COVID-19. The chain couples TRBV10-2 to TRBJ1-1, with D possibly TRBD1 on 5 matching bases. The material sequenced was PBMCs or T cells enriched from blood (not recorded which). The CDR3 spells CASSERAGWTEAFF. The CDR3 DNA reads TGCGCCAGCAGTGAGAGGGCAGGGTGGACTGAAGCTTTCTTT.